Listed below are T cell receptor beta chains from one sample, sequenced in a study of blood T cell repertoires in COVID-19. The data were produced by immunoSEQ multiplex PCR, yet TCRdb's version contains in-frame clones alone and is incomplete. The data contain 210,000 or so clones, 80% of them singletons. Specimen: peripheral blood. Receptors were obtained from a human donor in a cohort sampled during active COVID-19. The CDR3 runs from the conserved cysteine through the conserved F or W. A D gene is named only where the DNA matches it firmly. The size field is filled for only some rows; it gives once, few, many or a size class.

d_call	v_call	clone_size	j_call	cdr3_nt	cdr3_aa
TRBD2	TRBV13	-	TRBJ2-2	TGTGCCAGCAGCCTATTGACTAGCGGGAGCACCGGGGAGCTGTTTTTT	CASSLLTSGSTGELFF
TRBD2	TRBV7-8	once	TRBJ2-7	TGTGCCAGCAGCGCGGGACTAGCGGGAAAGTACGAGCAGTACTTC	CASSAGLAGKYEQYF
TRBD1	TRBV7-6	-	TRBJ1-1	TGTGCCAGCAGCTTAGGGGACAGGGACACTGAAGCTTTCTTT	CASSLGDRDTEAFF
TRBD2	TRBV2	-	TRBJ2-1	TGTGCCAGCAGTACCCCTAGCGGGAGGGCCTGGGAGCAGTTCTTC	CASSTPSGRAWEQFF
TRBD1	TRBV4-2	-	TRBJ2-2	TGTGCCAGCAGCCAAGATGCAGGGGGCAACACCGGGGAGCTGTTTTTT	CASSQDAGGNTGELFF
-	TRBV20-1	-	TRBJ1-2	TGCAGTGCTAGACAGGGTGGGGGCTACACCTTC	CSARQGGGYTF
TRBD2	TRBV5-5	-	TRBJ2-3	TGTGCCAGCAGCTTGGCGTTGGGTACTAGCGGAATCACAGATACGCAGTATTTT	CASSLALGTSGITDTQYF
TRBD2	TRBV15	few	TRBJ2-7	TGTGCCACCAGCAGAGCCGGGACTAGCGGCTACGAGCAGTACTTC	CATSRAGTSGYEQYF
-	TRBV12-3/TRBV12-4	-	TRBJ1-6	TGTGCCAGCAGTTTCATAACCAGTTCACCCCTCCACTTT	CASSFITSSPLHF
-	TRBV5-6	-	TRBJ1-5	TGTGCCAGCAGCTTGGGTGGTGGAGACAATCAGCCCCAGCATTTT	CASSLGGGDNQPQHF
-	TRBV5-1	-	TRBJ2-7	TGCGCCAGCAGCTTGGGACACAATACCTACGAGCAGTACTTC	CASSLGHNTYEQYF
-	TRBV7-9	once	TRBJ1-1	TGTGCCAGCAGCCCGGGGGGACCTACTGAAGCTTTCTTT	CASSPGGPTEAFF
TRBD1	TRBV3-1/TRBV3-2	-	TRBJ1-2	TGTGCCAGCAGCCGCTTACAGGGGGCTGGCTATGGCTACACCTTC	CASSRLQGAGYGYTF
-	TRBV15	-	TRBJ1-3	TGTGCCACCAGCAGAGATCTAGGGACAAGCTCTGGAAACACCATATATTTT	CATSRDLGTSSGNTIYF
TRBD2	TRBV6-2/TRBV6-3	once	TRBJ2-7	TGTGCCAGCAGTTACCCTAGCGGGGCTCTCTACGAGCAGTACTTC	CASSYPSGALYEQYF
TRBD1	TRBV24-1	-	TRBJ2-1	TGTGCCACCGGACAGGGAATCAATGAGCAGTTCTTC	CATGQGINEQFF
TRBD2	TRBV19	-	TRBJ2-7	TGTGCCAGTAGTATAGGTCCGGGACTACCCCCCTACGAGCAGTACTTC	CASSIGPGLPPYEQYF
-	TRBV9	-	TRBJ2-3	TGTGCCAGCAGCGTAGTCGCGAGCACAGATACGCAGTATTTT	CASSVVASTDTQYF
TRBD2	TRBV10-3	few	TRBJ2-7	TGTGCCATCAGCGTACAGGGGACTAGCGGGTATGTAGGGAACTACGAGCAGTACTTC	CAISVQGTSGYVGNYEQYF
-	TRBV29-1	-	TRBJ2-6	TGCAGCGTTGAAGATAGAGAGGGTACCAAGGGGGCCAACGTCCTGACTTTC	CSVEDREGTKGANVLTF
-	TRBV5-4	few	TRBJ2-1	TGTGCCAGCAGCTACCTAGCGAATGAGCAGTTCTTC	CASSYLANEQFF
-	TRBV7-3	once	TRBJ1-5	TGTGCCAGCAGCCCGACAGAGTATAGCAATCAGCCCCAGCATTTT	CASSPTEYSNQPQHF
-	TRBV9	-	TRBJ1-2	TGTGCCAGCAGCGTAGAGGCGGGGCTTTCCCCCTATGGCTACACCTTC	CASSVEAGLSPYGYTF
TRBD1	TRBV11-2	-	TRBJ2-2	TGTGCCAGCAGCCTAACCGGGACAGGGGGGAAGATCGGGGAGCTGTTTTTT	CASSLTGTGGKIGELFF
TRBD1	TRBV28	-	TRBJ1-3	TGTGCCAGCAGCGTACAGGGGGCGGCTGGAAACACCATATATTTT	CASSVQGAAGNTIYF
TRBD2	TRBV11-2	-	TRBJ2-7	TGTGCCAGCAGCTTGTCTAGCGGCTACGAGCAGTACTTC	CASSLSSGYEQYF
TRBD1	TRBV4-3	few	TRBJ2-7	TGCGCCAGCAGCCAAGCCGGGACAGGGGTCTACGAGCAGTACTTC	CASSQAGTGVYEQYF
TRBD1	TRBV24-1	-	TRBJ2-3	TGTGCCACCAGTCTGACAGGGAAATTTTCGGATACGCAGTATTTT	CATSLTGKFSDTQYF
-	TRBV27	-	TRBJ2-7	TGTGCCAGCAGTCGGCAAGCGGACGGCGTGGAGCAGTACTTC	CASSRQADGVEQYF
TRBD2	TRBV4-2	-	TRBJ2-7	TGTGCCAGCAGCCTGGAATCTAGCGGGAGAAGCTACGAGCAGTACTTC	CASSLESSGRSYEQYF
-	TRBV21-1	-	TRBJ1-4	TGTGCCAGCAGCAAAGAGAGGGGGGGTGAAAAACTGTTTTTT	CASSKERGGEKLFF
-	TRBV19	once	TRBJ2-5	TGTGCCAGTAGTATAGACGAGGAGACCCAGTACTTC	CASSIDEETQYF
-	TRBV29-1	-	TRBJ1-2	TGCAGCGCGGGGGGGGCGAGTGGCTACACCTTC	CSAGGASGYTF
TRBD2	TRBV9	few	TRBJ2-1	TGTGCCAGCAGCCCGGGACTAGCGGGAGGTTTTTCCTACAATGAGCAGTTCTTC	CASSPGLAGGFSYNEQFF
-	TRBV9	once	TRBJ2-7	TGTGCCAGCAGCGTAGTACCAGGGTTCGAGCAGTACTTC	CASSVVPGFEQYF
-	TRBV12-3/TRBV12-4	-	TRBJ1-2	TGTGCCAGCAGTTTAACTTCTTATGGCTACACCTTC	CASSLTSYGYTF
-	TRBV6-5	-	TRBJ1-5	TGTGCCAGCAGTTACAAAGCTAGCAATCAGCCCCAGCATTTT	CASSYKASNQPQHF
-	TRBV2	-	TRBJ2-5	TGTGCCAGCAGTGAACCAGCGGTTAGGGAGACCCAGTACTTC	CASSEPAVRETQYF
-	TRBV5-1	-	TRBJ2-7	TGCGCCAGCAGCTTGGACAGGAACTCCTACGAGCAGTACTTC	CASSLDRNSYEQYF
TRBD2	TRBV11-3	-	TRBJ2-5	TGTGCCAGCAGCTCGGGACTAGCGGGAGGGCCAATCACCCAGTACTTC	CASSSGLAGGPITQYF
-	TRBV18	-	TRBJ1-2	TGTGCCAGCTCACCCCGGGCGGGGGCGGACTATGGCTACACCTTC	CASSPRAGADYGYTF
-	TRBV5-6	-	TRBJ1-3	TGTGCCAGCAGCTTGGCAGGAAACACCATATATTTT	CASSLAGNTIYF
TRBD2	TRBV28	-	TRBJ2-3	TGTGCCAGCAGTTTTTGGAGGCGGGAGGAGGCAGATACGCAGTATTTT	CASSFWRREEADTQYF
-	TRBV19	-	TRBJ1-2	TGTGCCAGTAGTCTCCTGGCCCCCAGGGTGGGCGGCTACACCTTC	CASSLLAPRVGGYTF
TRBD2	TRBV4-3	-	TRBJ2-7	TGCGCCAGCAGCCAAGATTGGCGGGGGAGCTCCTACGAGCAGTACTTC	CASSQDWRGSSYEQYF
-	TRBV18	-	TRBJ1-2	TGTGCCAGCTCACCAGTAGCCAGAACTAACTATGGCTACACCTTC	CASSPVARTNYGYTF
-	TRBV6-5	-	TRBJ1-6	TGTGCCAGCATGAGCTCCTATAATTCACCCCTCCACTTT	CASMSSYNSPLHF
-	TRBV9	-	TRBJ2-7	TGTGCCAGCAGCGTAGGACTTAGCGCCTACGAGCAGTACTTC	CASSVGLSAYEQYF
TRBD1	TRBV3-1/TRBV3-2	once	TRBJ1-1	TGTGCCAGCAGCCGCACCGGGACAGGGGGTTTCGCTGAAGCTTTCTTT	CASSRTGTGGFAEAFF